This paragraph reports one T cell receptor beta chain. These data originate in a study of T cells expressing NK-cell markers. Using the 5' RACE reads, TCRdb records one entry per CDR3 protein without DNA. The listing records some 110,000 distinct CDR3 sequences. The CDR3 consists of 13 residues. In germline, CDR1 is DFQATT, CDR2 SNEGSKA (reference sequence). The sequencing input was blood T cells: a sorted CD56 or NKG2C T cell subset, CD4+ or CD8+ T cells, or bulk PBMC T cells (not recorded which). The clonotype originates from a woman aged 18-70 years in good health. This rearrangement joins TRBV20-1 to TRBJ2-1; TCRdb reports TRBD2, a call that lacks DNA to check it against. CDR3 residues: CSADPGLAREQFF.